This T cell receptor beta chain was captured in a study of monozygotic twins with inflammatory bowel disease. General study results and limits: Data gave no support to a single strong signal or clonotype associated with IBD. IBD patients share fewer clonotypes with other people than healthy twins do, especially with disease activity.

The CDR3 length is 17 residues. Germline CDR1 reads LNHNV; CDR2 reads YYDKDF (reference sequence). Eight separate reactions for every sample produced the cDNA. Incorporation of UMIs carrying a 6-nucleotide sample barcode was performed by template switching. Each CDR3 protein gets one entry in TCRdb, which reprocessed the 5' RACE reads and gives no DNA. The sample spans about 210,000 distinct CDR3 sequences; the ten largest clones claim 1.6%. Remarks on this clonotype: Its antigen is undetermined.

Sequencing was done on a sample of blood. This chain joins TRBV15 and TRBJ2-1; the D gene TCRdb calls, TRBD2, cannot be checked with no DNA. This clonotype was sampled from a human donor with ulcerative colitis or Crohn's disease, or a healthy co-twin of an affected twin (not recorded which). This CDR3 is CATGSSGGAPPYNEQFF.